The 2 T cell receptor beta chains in this list originate from one sample, sequenced in a study of blood T cell repertoires in COVID-19. Profiled with immunoSEQ multiplex PCR; TCRdb holds only in-frame clones, not every one. The sample has about 110,000 clones, 72% seen once. Sequenced input: peripheral blood. These TCRs come from a woman aged 55 to 70 with acute or convalescent COVID-19.

The rearrangement links TRBV19 to TRBJ1-5, with D unresolved. The CDR3 is made up of 15 amino acids. V was clipped by 0 bases and J by 5 bases, with 11 bases between them. Germline V gives CDR1 LNHDA, CDR2 SQIVND (reference sequence). For the CDR3, the DNA is TGTGCCAGTAGTATAGATGGTAATAAGCATCAGCCCCAGCATTTT. It encodes CASSIDGNKHQPQHF.

The gene calls are TRBV30 and TRBJ1-5, with TRBD1 as a possible D gene (6 bases). The germline V and J ends were trimmed by 0 bases and 4 bases, with 7 bases remaining between them. The CDR3 extends over 13 amino acids. The germline V gene encodes CDR1 GTSNPN and CDR2 SVGIG (reference sequence). CDR3 nucleotide sequence: TGTGCCTGGAGTGTGGGACAAAATCAGCCCCAGCATTTT. Translated, it gives CAWSVGQNQPQHF.